This T cell receptor (beta chain) was documented in a study of CD8 T cells in Susac syndrome. Across the study: Within the group of sequenced Susac syndrome patients, five or six had active disease and roughly eight were in remission. Patients with Susac syndrome were therapy-naive, on corticosteroids, or on intravenous immunoglobulin alone at blood draw.

FACS enriched CD8+ TEMRA cells, while bulk CD8+ and CD4+ were negatively isolated. Germline CDR1 is DFQATT and CDR2 is SNEGSKA (reference sequence). There are 12 residues in the CDR3. Trimming removed 5 bases from V and 4 bases from J; junction bases left unmatched: 2. Reverse transcription of roughly 0.5 to 1 ug RNA used random hexamers. Across 54 Vbeta and 13 Jbeta, immunoSEQ multiplex PCR amplified TCR beta CDR3. TCRdb processed the immunoSEQ multiplex PCR reads anew with MiXCR; each CDR3 protein has one entry. The sample includes fewer than 200,000 distinct CDR3 sequences, 90% to 95% of them seen just once.

Material for sequencing was CD4+ T cells from PBMCs. The origin of this receptor is a human donor with Susac syndrome. The gene calls are TRBV20-1 and TRBJ1-5; 7 bases match TRBD1. CDR3 sequence: CSALQGNQPQHF. The CDR3 DNA sequence: TGCAGTGCTTTACAGGGGAATCAGCCCCAGCATTTT.